The sample holds many counts of the clone carrying this T cell receptor (beta chain). Amplified regions were TCR beta CDR3 sequences from RNA transcripts. TCR CDR3 regions were first amplified by RT-PCR with HTBI primers. Each CDR3 protein gets one entry after TCRdb re-called the multiplex PCR reads with MiXCR. The table has approximately 710,000 distinct CDR3 sequences, around a sixth seen once. The data were obtained in a study of T cells in Graves' hyperthyroidism and ophthalmopathy. Absent ophthalmopathy progression within 18 months defined stable Graves' hyperthyroidism. The germline V gene encodes CDR1 MNHEY and CDR2 SMNVEV (reference sequence). This CDR3 region has 14 residues. The ends lost 8 bases at V and 3 bases at J; junction bases unmatched: 10.

The V call is TRBV27, the J call TRBJ2-7; 7 nucleotides line up with TRBD1. The specimen was blood. This TCR was recovered from a man aged 50-60 years with Graves' hyperthyroidism. For the CDR3, the DNA is TGTGCCAGCGGATCCGGGACAGTCGTCTACGAGCAGTACTTC. As protein: CASGSGTVVYEQYF.